These T cell receptor beta chains were read from a single sample in a study of blood T cell repertoires in COVID-19. The repertoire was sequenced with immunoSEQ multiplex PCR; TCRdb's copy has only in-frame clones and lacks some. In the table there are about 230,000 clones, around 83% of which are singletons. Sequenced material: peripheral blood. The origin of the receptors is a woman aged 40 to 49 who had recovered from COVID-19. Each CDR3 is given with its conserved first and last residue. Each record gives: V gene, J gene, clone size, D gene, CDR3 length, CDR3 DNA, CDR3 protein. A D gene is named only where the DNA matches it firmly. The size entry is marked missing in some rows and otherwise reads once, few, many or a size class.

>TRBV6-1|TRBJ2-7|-|-|14
TGTGCCAGCAGTGAATTAAGATTACACTACGAGCAGTACTTC
CASSELRLHYEQYF
>TRBV5-1|TRBJ1-1|-|-|14
TGCGCCAGCAGCCTCCAGGGTGAGAGCACTGAAGCTTTCTTT
CASSLQGESTEAFF
>TRBV11-1|TRBJ1-1|-|-|14
TGTGCCAGCACGGTGCCAGGGGTTGCTACTGAAGCTTTCTTT
CASTVPGVATEAFF
>TRBV3-1/TRBV3-2|TRBJ1-2|-|TRBD1|15
TGTGCCAGCAGCCAAATGACAGGGACGGGTTATGGCTACACCTTC
CASSQMTGTGYGYTF
>TRBV5-1|TRBJ1-2|-|TRBD1|13
TGCGCCAGCAGCCCCCCTTCGACAGGGTCCTACACCTTC
CASSPPSTGSYTF
>TRBV5-1|TRBJ1-5|-|-|13
TGCGCCAGCAGTCGCTATAGCAATCAGCCCCAGCATTTT
CASSRYSNQPQHF
>TRBV18|TRBJ1-1|-|TRBD1|15
TGTGCCAGCTCATCAACCGGGACAGGGAACACTGAAGCTTTCTTT
CASSSTGTGNTEAFF
>TRBV7-2|TRBJ2-7|-|-|14
TGTGCCAGCAGCTTAGGGTCGAGAGGCTACGAGCAGTACTTC
CASSLGSRGYEQYF
>TRBV3-1/TRBV3-2|TRBJ1-2|-|TRBD1|16
TGTGCCAGCAGCCTCAGGACAGGGACGGGGGATTATGGCTACACCTTC
CASSLRTGTGDYGYTF
>TRBV28|TRBJ2-2|-|-|13
TGTGCCACCTCCAGGGGAAGCGCCGGGGAGCTGTTTTTT
CATSRGSAGELFF
>TRBV5-5|TRBJ2-1|-|-|15
TGTGCCAGCAGCTTGGTACTGGAGGGATACAATGAGCAGTTCTTC
CASSLVLEGYNEQFF
>TRBV7-9|TRBJ2-2|-|-|16
TGTGCCAGCAGCCAGGGATCCGGTGCAAACACCGGGGAGCTGTTTTTT
CASSQGSGANTGELFF
>TRBV6-5|TRBJ1-6|once|-|15
TGTGCCAGCAGATGGGCAAGCTCCTATAATTCACCCCTCCACTTT
CASRWASSYNSPLHF
>TRBV11-2|TRBJ2-7|once|TRBD2|16
TGTGCCAGCAGCTCAACGACTAGCGGAGTTACCTACGAGCAGTACTTC
CASSSTTSGVTYEQYF
>TRBV7-8|TRBJ1-5|-|-|17
TGTGCCAGCAGCTTAGTTTCGTCGAGGTATAGCAATCAGCCCCAGCATTTT
CASSLVSSRYSNQPQHF
>TRBV5-1|TRBJ2-5|-|TRBD2|16
TGCGCCAGCAGCTTGGGAGCGGGACTAGTGTCGGAGACCCAGTACTTC
CASSLGAGLVSETQYF
>TRBV5-4|TRBJ2-5|-|TRBD1|15
TGTGCCAGCAGCTGGGAATTAGGGACAGAAGAGACCCAGTACTTC
CASSWELGTEETQYF
>TRBV7-9|TRBJ1-4|-|TRBD1|14
TGTGCCAGCAGCTTAGGGACAGGGAATGAAAAACTGTTTTTT
CASSLGTGNEKLFF
>TRBV5-5|TRBJ2-2|-|TRBD1|13
TGTGCCAGCAGTTGGGGGACAGCGGTGGAGCTGTTTTTT
CASSWGTAVELFF
>TRBV24-1|TRBJ2-1|-|TRBD2|14
TGTGCCACCAGTGATTACCTAGCGGCCAATGAGCAGTTCTTC
CATSDYLAANEQFF
>TRBV7-9|TRBJ2-2|-|-|13
TGTGCCAGCAACAGCCTGGGCGCCGGGGAGCTGTTTTTT
CASNSLGAGELFF
>TRBV5-1|TRBJ1-1|-|TRBD1|15
TGCGCCAGCAGCCCCGGACAGGGCAGCAGCACTGAAGCTTTCTTT
CASSPGQGSSTEAFF
>TRBV3-1/TRBV3-2|TRBJ2-1|-|-|13
TGTGCCAGCAGCCAAGCTTCCTACAATGAGCAGTTCTTC
CASSQASYNEQFF
>TRBV18|TRBJ1-1|-|-|13
TGTGCCAGCTCACCGGGGCAGGGCGCTGAAGCTTTCTTT
CASSPGQGAEAFF
>TRBV5-1|TRBJ2-7|few|TRBD2|14
TGCGCCAGCACCACTAGCGGGGGGGCGAGCGAGCAGTACTTC
CASTTSGGASEQYF
>TRBV5-1|TRBJ2-1|-|-|16
TGCGCCAGCAGCTTGGTTTCGGGGGTGACCTACAATGAGCAGTTCTTC
CASSLVSGVTYNEQFF
>TRBV6-5|TRBJ2-3|-|TRBD1|14
TGTGCCAGTCGAACAGGGGGCAGGCCAGATACGCAGTATTTT
CASRTGGRPDTQYF
>TRBV5-1|TRBJ2-2|-|-|14
TGCGCCAGCAGCAGTGCGTCGGTGACCGGGGAGCTGTTTTTT
CASSSASVTGELFF
>TRBV19|TRBJ2-2|-|-|14
TGTGCCAGTAGTTTATCGGGGGATAACGGGGAGCTGTTTTTT
CASSLSGDNGELFF
>TRBV7-2|TRBJ1-3|-|TRBD1|16
TGTGCCAGCAGCTTATGGGCAGGGGGAACTGGAAACACCATATATTTT
CASSLWAGGTGNTIYF
>TRBV5-1|TRBJ1-1|once|-|15
TGCGCCAGCAGCTTTCAGGGGTTTGGGAACACTGAAGCTTTCTTT
CASSFQGFGNTEAFF
>TRBV19|TRBJ1-2|-|TRBD1|19
TGTGCCAGTAGTATCATTTTCGGGACAGGGCCTCCTTCAAACTATGGCTACACCTTC
CASSIIFGTGPPSNYGYTF
>TRBV29-1|TRBJ1-4|-|TRBD1|13
TGCAGCGTTGAGGTACAGGGGGATGAAAAACTGTTTTTT
CSVEVQGDEKLFF
>TRBV5-4|TRBJ2-4|-|-|17
TGTGCCAGCAGCTTGGGGCAGGGGCCAGTGGCCAAAAACATTCAGTACTTC
CASSLGQGPVAKNIQYF
>TRBV30|TRBJ1-3|few|-|15
TGTGCCTGGAGTCCTACGGGGATCTCTGGAAACACCATATATTTT
CAWSPTGISGNTIYF
>TRBV19|TRBJ1-3|-|-|12
TGTGCCAGCGGGTATGAAGGAAACACCATATATTTT
CASGYEGNTIYF
>TRBV24-1|TRBJ1-2|few|-|14
TGTGCCACCAGTGGAAGCGACCTCTACTATGGCTACACCTTC
CATSGSDLYYGYTF
>TRBV7-2|TRBJ1-1|few|TRBD1|14
TGTGCCAGCAGCCCGGGACAGGGACTGATGCGAGCTTTCTTT
CASSPGQGLMRAFF
>TRBV11-2|TRBJ2-1|-|TRBD2|14
TGTGCCGCTCGGGGCGGGGGGGCTTACAATGAGCAGTTCTTC
CAARGGGAYNEQFF
>TRBV7-9|TRBJ1-1|-|TRBD1|14
TGTGCCAGCAGCCCGACAGGGGAGGACACTGAAGCTTTCTTT
CASSPTGEDTEAFF
>TRBV18|TRBJ1-3|-|TRBD1|14
TGTGCCAGCTCACCGGGACAGTTTGGAAACACCATATATTTT
CASSPGQFGNTIYF
>TRBV5-1|TRBJ1-1|-|TRBD1|16
TGCGCCAGCAGCTTGATACAGGGGGCCATTTACACTGAAGCTTTCTTT
CASSLIQGAIYTEAFF
>TRBV7-2|TRBJ1-2|few|TRBD1|15
TGTGCCAGCACCTCCCCTGGGGGACAGGCCTATGGCTACACCTTC
CASTSPGGQAYGYTF
>TRBV11-3|TRBJ2-3|-|TRBD2|16
TGTGCCAGCAGCTTAGAACCGGGGGGGATCACAGATACGCAGTATTTT
CASSLEPGGITDTQYF
>TRBV7-9|TRBJ1-2|-|-|13
TGTGCCAGCAGCTTAACAGATAACTATGGCTACACCTTC
CASSLTDNYGYTF
>TRBV18|TRBJ2-3|-|-|14
TGTGCCAGCTCCGGATCCGGGGTAACAGATACGCAGTATTTT
CASSGSGVTDTQYF
>TRBV7-2|TRBJ2-3|-|TRBD1|15
TGTGCCAGCAGCCCCGGGACAGGGTACGCAGATACGCAGTATTTT
CASSPGTGYADTQYF
>TRBV10-2|TRBJ2-1|few|-|13
TGCGCCAGCTCAGAGAGGACTACAGATGAGCAGTTCTTC
CASSERTTDEQFF
>TRBV21-1|TRBJ2-7|-|-|17
TGTGCCAGCAGCAAGAGCTCCGACAGGGGCCAGTCCTACGAGCAGTACTTC
CASSKSSDRGQSYEQYF
>TRBV7-7|TRBJ2-3|-|TRBD1|15
TGTGCTAGCAGCTTAGGGACAGGGTACACAGATACGCAGTATTTT
CASSLGTGYTDTQYF
>TRBV11-3|TRBJ2-2|-|-|16
TGTGCCAGCACTGGGGTGGAGGGGGCGCTCACCGGGGAGCTGTTTTTT
CASTGVEGALTGELFF
>TRBV3-1/TRBV3-2|TRBJ1-1|-|TRBD1|13
TGTGCCAGCAGTCGACAGGGGGGCACTGAAGCTTTCTTT
CASSRQGGTEAFF
>TRBV28|TRBJ1-3|-|TRBD1|16
TGTGCCAGCAGTCCTTGGACAGGGAGCTCTGGAAACACCATATATTTT
CASSPWTGSSGNTIYF
>TRBV27|TRBJ2-7|-|-|17
TGTGCCAGCAGTTTATTGCAGGGGCGCGTCATGGGAAGCGAGCAGTACTTC
CASSLLQGRVMGSEQYF
>TRBV2|TRBJ2-1|-|-|13
TGTGCCAGCAGGGGCGACGAATACAATGAGCAGTTCTTC
CASRGDEYNEQFF